These 9 T cell receptor beta chains originate from one sample sequenced in a study of cytomegalovirus exposure and HLA in healthy donors. The assay was immunoSEQ multiplex PCR, and TCRdb's table has in-frame clones only and misses some. The sample lists 100,000 to 150,000 clones; roughly 94% were seen once. The specimen was PBMCs. Receptors originate from a woman aged 18 to 35 in good health and CMV-seronegative.

This clone came up once. CDR3 protein: CASSFRGANYGYTF. DNA of the CDR3: TGTGCCAGCAGTTTCCGGGGAGCTAACTATGGCTACACCTTC. The chain carries TRBV27 and TRBJ1-2; D uncertain. The CDR3 has 14 amino acids. Germline V CDR1 and CDR2: MNHEY, SMNVEV (reference sequence). Trimming left V 3 bases short and J 0 bases short, with 8 bases between.

The genes are TRBV30 and TRBJ1-5, with D possibly matching TRBD1 (6 bases). Germline-derived CDR1 and CDR2 are GTSNPN and SVGIG (reference sequence). The CDR3 is made up of 12 amino acids. Between the trimmed V and J ends, which lost 5 bases and 3 bases, there was a span of 8 bases. Here the CDR3 reads CAWGGVNQPQHF. Written as DNA, the CDR3 is TGTGCCTGGGGGGGCGTCAATCAGCCCCAGCATTTT. Complete variable domain (other parts from reference TRBV30 and TRBJ1-5): SQTIHQWPATLVQPVGSPLSLECTVEGTSNPNLYWYRQAAGRGLQLLFYSVGIGQISSEVPQNLSASRPQDRQFILSSKKLLLSDSGFYLCAWGGVNQPQHFGDGTRLSIL.

This chain connects TRBV19 to TRBJ1-1; D is uncertain. V gave up 2 bases and J gave up 1 base, with 5 bases separating them. From germline, CDR1 is LNHDA and CDR2 SQIVND (reference sequence). This CDR3 contains 13 residues. CDR3 loop: CASSISQNTEAFF. CDR3 in DNA: TGTGCCAGTAGTATATCACAGAACACTGAAGCTTTCTTT.

The chain joins TRBV5-6 to TRBJ2-1; D is possibly TRBD2 (5 bases). This CDR3 contains 15 residues. Trimming stripped 0 bases from V and 4 bases from J, with 11 bases between. CDR1 SGHDT and CDR2 YYEEEE come from the germline V gene. The CDR3 here is CASSLVTGFYNEQFF. CDR3 nucleotide sequence: TGTGCCAGCAGCTTGGTCACGGGGTTTTACAATGAGCAGTTCTTC.

This clone was picked up one time. V and J are TRBV28 and TRBJ2-3, with D perhaps TRBD1 (5 bases). The germline gives CDR1 MDHEN, CDR2 SYDVKM. This CDR3 spans 14 amino acids. V gave up 7 bases and J gave up 2 bases, with 13 bases separating them. This CDR3 reads CASTWVQATDTQYF. The DNA for the CDR3 is TGTGCCAGCACCTGGGTACAGGCCACAGATACGCAGTATTTT.

The chain couples TRBV19 to TRBJ1-1; D not resolved. Germline CDR1 is LNHDA and CDR2 is SQIVND (reference sequence). CDR3 size: 14 residues. Deletions cut 5 bases from V and 1 base from J, with 11 bases between. The DNA of the CDR3 is TGTGCCAGTAGTCCCTCACGGAGGAACACTGAAGCTTTCTTT. Translating it yields CASSPSRRNTEAFF.

The rearrangement uses TRBV6-5 and TRBJ2-1; D is perhaps TRBD2 (5 bases). V lost 6 bases, J lost 11 bases, and 14 bases lay in between. The CDR3 contains 12 residues. Per the germline V gene, CDR1 is MNHEY and CDR2 is SVGAGI. In DNA, the CDR3 is TGTGCCAGCAGCGGCAGAGAGCGGAAGCAGTTCTTC. Translating it yields CASSGRERKQFF.

The gene calls are TRBV27 and TRBJ2-1; 9 nucleotides match TRBD2. This CDR3 comprises 15 residues. Trimming removed 3 bases from V and 4 bases from J; junction bases left unmatched: 4. The germline V gene has CDR1 MNHEY and CDR2 SMNVEV (reference sequence). The CDR3 loop is CASSFGLAPYNEQFF. The CDR3 DNA sequence: TGTGCCAGCAGTTTCGGACTAGCGCCGTACAATGAGCAGTTCTTC.

This sequence joins TRBV7-2 and TRBJ2-1; 13 bases match TRBD2. The V gene's germline CDR1 is SGHTA and CDR2 FQGNSA. With 5 bases clipped from V and 12 bases from J, the junction kept 10 bases outside the gene matches. The CDR3 is 15 residues long. The CDR3 nucleotides read TGTGCCAGCAGCGGCACCGGGACTAGCGGGACCGGGCAGTTCTTC. It yields the protein CASSGTGTSGTGQFF.